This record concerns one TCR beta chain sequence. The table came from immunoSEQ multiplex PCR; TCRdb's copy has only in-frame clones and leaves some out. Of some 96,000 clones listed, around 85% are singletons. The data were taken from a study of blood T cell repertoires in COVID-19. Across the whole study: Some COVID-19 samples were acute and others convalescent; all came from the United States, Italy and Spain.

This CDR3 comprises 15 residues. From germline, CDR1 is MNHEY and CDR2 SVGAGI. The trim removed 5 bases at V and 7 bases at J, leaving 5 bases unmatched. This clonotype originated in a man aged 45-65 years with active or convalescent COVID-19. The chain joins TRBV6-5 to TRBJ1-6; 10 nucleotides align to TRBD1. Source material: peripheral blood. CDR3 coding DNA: TGTGCCAGCAGTAGACAGGGGGCGGAGAATTCACCCCTCCACTTT. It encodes CASSRQGAENSPLHF.